This T cell receptor beta chain was sequenced for a study of identical twins. General observations from the study: Beta clonotypes that were abundant in cord blood contained fewer insertions, a pattern absent from memory repertoires. Rather than following the same donors, the conclusions depended on cross-sectional statistical analysis.

Template switching introduced a universal primer site, and the cDNA bore unique molecular identifiers. TCRdb reanalysed the 5' RACE reads using MiXCR and keeps one entry per CDR3 protein. This sample has around 650,000 distinct CDR3 sequences, with about 7.1% found just once. The junction had 4 bases not matched to a gene; V was cut back by 5 bases and J by 5 bases. The CDR3 covers 14 residues. Per the germline V gene, CDR1 is MDHEN and CDR2 is SYDVKM. With respect to this clonotype: The antigen remains undetermined.

This same sample was also part of a study on yellow fever vaccine responses in identical twins. That report adds: On the reported evidence, twins' vaccine T cell responses seemed partly convergent and partly personalized.

The receptor comes from a woman between 18 and 29 years old in good health. Sample: PBMCs. V is TRBV28 and J is TRBJ1-5, with 9 bases identical to TRBD1. DNA for the CDR3: TGTGCCAGCAGTCAAGGGACAGGGTATCAGCCCCAGCATTTT. Protein sequence: CASSQGTGYQPQHF.